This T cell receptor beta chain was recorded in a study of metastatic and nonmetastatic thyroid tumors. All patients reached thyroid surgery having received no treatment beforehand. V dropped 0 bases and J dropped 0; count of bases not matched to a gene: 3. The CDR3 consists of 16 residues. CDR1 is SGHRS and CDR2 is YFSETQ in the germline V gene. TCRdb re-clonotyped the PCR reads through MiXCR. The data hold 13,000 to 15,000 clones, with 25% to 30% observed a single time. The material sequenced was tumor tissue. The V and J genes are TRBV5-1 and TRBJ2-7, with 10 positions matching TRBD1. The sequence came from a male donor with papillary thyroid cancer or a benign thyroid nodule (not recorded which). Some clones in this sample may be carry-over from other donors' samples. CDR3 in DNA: TGCGCCAGCAGCTTGGGACAGGGGGCCCTCTCCTACGAGCAGTACTTC. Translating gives CASSLGQGALSYEQYF. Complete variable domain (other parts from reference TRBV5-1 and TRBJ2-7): KAGVTQTPRYLIKTRGQQVTLSCSPISGHRSVSWYQQTPGQGLQFLFEYFSETQRNKGNFPGRFSGRQFSNSRSEMNVSTLELGDSALYLCASSLGQGALSYEQYFGPGTRLTVT.